Each of the 17 T cell receptor beta chains below was sequenced from the same sample in a study of a mutant IDH1 vaccine in newly diagnosed glioma. This table comes from immunoSEQ multiplex PCR, and its TCRdb copy is limited to in-frame clones, with some not included. The sample lists 45,000 to 65,000 clones, 90% to 95% occurring once. No cognate antigen is known for these TCRs. Time point here: week 11, during vaccination. With topical imiquimod, each dose of the vaccine consisted of 300 ug of mutant IDH1 20-mer peptide. Here the sequenced sample was PBMCs, taken from a glioma patient whose treatment included an IDH1 peptide vaccine. The receptors were sampled from a man aged 50-59 years with glioma.

This chain links TRBV28 with TRBJ1-5, with D possibly matching TRBD1 (5 bases). The V end lost 7 bases, the J end lost 1 base, and 11 bases lay between the germline ends. CDR3 length: 14 amino acids. Germline CDR1 reads MDHEN; CDR2 reads SYDVKM. CDR3: CASNGDESNQPQHF. The DNA of the CDR3 is TGTGCCAGCAATGGGGACGAGAGCAATCAGCCCCAGCATTTT.

The chain carries TRBV4-3 and TRBJ1-1; D is unresolved. CDR1 is LGHNA and CDR2 is YSLEER in the germline V gene. The CDR3 loop spans 15 amino acids. V lost 2 bases and J lost 3, with 13 bases in between. As DNA, the CDR3 is TGCGCCAGCAGCCAATTGTTACATGGATACACTGAAGCTTTCTTT. The encoded protein is CASSQLLHGYTEAFF.

J is TRBJ1-1 and V is TRBV30; D is perhaps TRBD1 (5 bases). CDR1 is GTSNPN and CDR2 is SVGIG in the germline V gene (reference sequence). This CDR3 has 13 residues. Trimming left V 5 bases short and J 5 bases short, with 15 bases between. CDR3 in DNA: TGTGCCTGGGGGGCCCGGAGGGGAACTGAAGCTTTCTTT. Amino acid sequence: CAWGARRGTEAFF.

The V gene is TRBV6-1, the J gene TRBJ1-3; D perhaps matches TRBD1 (5 bases). The CDR3 sequence is 14 residues long. Trimming took 4 bases from V and 0 from J, leaving 7 bases between them. The germline V gene has CDR1 MNHNS and CDR2 SASEGT. The chain's CDR3 is CASSGGFSGNTIYF. The CDR3 coding sequence is TGTGCCAGCAGTGGGGGGTTCTCTGGAAACACCATATATTTT.

The chain couples TRBV5-1 to TRBJ2-1; 15 bases align to TRBD2. The CDR3 covers 16 residues. CDR1 and CDR2 from the germline V gene are SGHRS and YFSETQ. V was pared by 0 bases and J by 8 bases, with 3 bases of the junction left unmatched. CDR3 sequence (DNA): TGCGCCAGCAGCTTGGCTTGGACTAGCGGGGGGGATGAGCAGTTCTTC. Translated: CASSLAWTSGGDEQFF.

Only one count was recorded for this clone. The chain links TRBV7-8 to TRBJ2-2; 13 bases match TRBD2. The CDR3 is 18 residues long. The germline V gene has CDR1 SGHVS and CDR2 FQNEAQ. Trimming at V came to 1 base and at J to 4 bases, leaving 6 bases not matched to a gene. CDR3 sequence (DNA): TGTGCCAGCAGCTTAGGTAGGACTAGCGGGAGCGGCACCGGGGAGCTGTTTTTT. Protein sequence: CASSLGRTSGSGTGELFF.

V is TRBV5-1 and J is TRBJ2-1; possibly TRBD2 for D (6 bases). From germline, CDR1 is SGHRS and CDR2 YFSETQ. CDR3 length: 15 amino acids. Trimming removed 4 bases at V and 7 bases at J, with 18 bases between. In DNA form, the CDR3 reads TGCGCCAGCAGCGGCCTCAGGAGGGGAAGAAATGAGCAGTTCTTC. Protein sequence: CASSGLRRGRNEQFF. Variable domain in full (rest from reference TRBV5-1 and TRBJ2-1): KAGVTQTPRYLIKTRGQQVTLSCSPISGHRSVSWYQQTPGQGLQFLFEYFSETQRNKGNFPGRFSGRQFSNSRSEMNVSTLELGDSALYLCASSGLRRGRNEQFFGPGTRLTVL.

The V gene is TRBV21-1, the J gene TRBJ2-3; the D call TRBD2 from the table was never checked on the DNA. TRBV21-1 is given as a pseudogene. This CDR3 spans 15 amino acids. CDR3 in amino acids: CASSWTCLATDTQYF. Here the CDR3 DNA reads TGTGCCAGCAGTTGGACTTGCTTAGCAACAGATACGCAGTATTTT.

The J gene is TRBJ2-2, the V gene TRBV18, with D unresolved. Germline CDR1 KGHSH, CDR2 LQKENI. Trimming pared 1 base from V and 1 base from J, leaving 4 bases between. This CDR3 has 14 residues. The DNA for the CDR3 is TGTGCCAGCTCACCACGGCTGAACACCGGGGAGCTGTTTTTT. Translated, it gives CASSPRLNTGELFF.

The rearrangement joins TRBV5-6 to TRBJ1-2, with 7 positions matching TRBD1. Germline V gene data show CDR1 as SGHDT and CDR2 as YYEEEE. Unmatched junction bases numbered 8, after V lost 2 bases and J lost 4 bases. The CDR3 consists of 15 residues. CDR3 protein: CASSLFGQDGYGYTF. The DNA for the CDR3 is TGTGCCAGCAGCTTATTCGGACAGGATGGCTATGGCTACACCTTC.

V usage is TRBV7-6 and J usage is TRBJ2-1, with TRBD2 as a possible D gene (5 bases). V shed 5 bases and J shed 3 bases, with 8 bases lying between them. The CDR3 spans 13 residues. The V gene's germline CDR1 is SGHVS and CDR2 FNYEAQ. CDR3: CASSPRGYNEQFF. The CDR3 bases are TGTGCCAGCAGCCCCCGGGGCTACAATGAGCAGTTCTTC.

V and J are TRBV2 and TRBJ1-5; 11 bases are a match to TRBD1. CDR1 is SNHLY and CDR2 is FYNNEI in the germline V gene. Trimming cost V 1 base and J 6 bases; bases outside gene matches: 11. The CDR3 has 18 amino acids. The CDR3 DNA is TGTGCCAGCAGTGAAGTCGGGACAGGGGGAGGAGAAGGTCAGCCCCAGCATTTT. This gives the protein CASSEVGTGGGEGQPQHF.

This CDR3 is CASSLGGRNQETQYF. The CDR3 nucleotides read TGTGCCAGCAGCTTAGGAGGACGGAACCAAGAGACCCAGTACTTC. The chain carries TRBV7-6 and TRBJ2-5; D call uncertain. Trimming shortened V by 1 base and J by 0 bases, and 9 bases separated the two germline ends. This CDR3 contains 15 residues. CDR1 and CDR2 from the germline V gene are SGHVS and FNYEAQ.

The rearrangement links TRBV30 to TRBJ1-2; D unresolved. There are 13 residues in the CDR3. Germline loops: CDR1 GTSNPN, CDR2 SVGIG (reference sequence). V was shortened by 0 bases and J by 8 bases, with 13 bases between the two germline ends. DNA for the CDR3: TGTGCCTGGAGTGTCCATTTCGGTCAGGGCTACACCTTC. It codes for CAWSVHFGQGYTF.

This clone was seen once. CDR3 protein: CATSRDFKAEAFF. The DNA for the CDR3 is TGTGCCACCAGCAGAGATTTTAAGGCTGAAGCTTTCTTT. V gene TRBV15 combines with J gene TRBJ1-1; D is unresolved. The CDR3 covers 13 residues. Germline-derived CDR1 and CDR2 are LNHNV and YYDKDF (reference sequence). Trimming took off 0 bases at V and 6 bases at J, with 8 bases between the two ends.

V usage is TRBV5-1 and J usage is TRBJ2-1, with 8 bases lining up with TRBD1. V dropped 4 bases and J dropped 8; count of bases not matched to a gene: 5. The germline gives CDR1 SGHRS, CDR2 YFSETQ. The CDR3 is 13 amino acids. The CDR3: CASSTTGADEQFF. Written as DNA, the CDR3 is TGCGCCAGCAGCACGACAGGGGCGGATGAGCAGTTCTTC.

This clone was recorded once. This sequence joins TRBV7-2 and TRBJ1-2; no firm D call. V was pared by 5 bases and J by 4 bases, with 17 bases between. CDR1 is SGHTA and CDR2 is FQGNSA in the germline V gene. The CDR3 is 15 amino acids. This CDR3 is CASSGRSLLGYGYTF. The CDR3 nucleotides are TGTGCCAGCAGCGGGCGATCGCTTCTAGGCTATGGCTACACCTTC.